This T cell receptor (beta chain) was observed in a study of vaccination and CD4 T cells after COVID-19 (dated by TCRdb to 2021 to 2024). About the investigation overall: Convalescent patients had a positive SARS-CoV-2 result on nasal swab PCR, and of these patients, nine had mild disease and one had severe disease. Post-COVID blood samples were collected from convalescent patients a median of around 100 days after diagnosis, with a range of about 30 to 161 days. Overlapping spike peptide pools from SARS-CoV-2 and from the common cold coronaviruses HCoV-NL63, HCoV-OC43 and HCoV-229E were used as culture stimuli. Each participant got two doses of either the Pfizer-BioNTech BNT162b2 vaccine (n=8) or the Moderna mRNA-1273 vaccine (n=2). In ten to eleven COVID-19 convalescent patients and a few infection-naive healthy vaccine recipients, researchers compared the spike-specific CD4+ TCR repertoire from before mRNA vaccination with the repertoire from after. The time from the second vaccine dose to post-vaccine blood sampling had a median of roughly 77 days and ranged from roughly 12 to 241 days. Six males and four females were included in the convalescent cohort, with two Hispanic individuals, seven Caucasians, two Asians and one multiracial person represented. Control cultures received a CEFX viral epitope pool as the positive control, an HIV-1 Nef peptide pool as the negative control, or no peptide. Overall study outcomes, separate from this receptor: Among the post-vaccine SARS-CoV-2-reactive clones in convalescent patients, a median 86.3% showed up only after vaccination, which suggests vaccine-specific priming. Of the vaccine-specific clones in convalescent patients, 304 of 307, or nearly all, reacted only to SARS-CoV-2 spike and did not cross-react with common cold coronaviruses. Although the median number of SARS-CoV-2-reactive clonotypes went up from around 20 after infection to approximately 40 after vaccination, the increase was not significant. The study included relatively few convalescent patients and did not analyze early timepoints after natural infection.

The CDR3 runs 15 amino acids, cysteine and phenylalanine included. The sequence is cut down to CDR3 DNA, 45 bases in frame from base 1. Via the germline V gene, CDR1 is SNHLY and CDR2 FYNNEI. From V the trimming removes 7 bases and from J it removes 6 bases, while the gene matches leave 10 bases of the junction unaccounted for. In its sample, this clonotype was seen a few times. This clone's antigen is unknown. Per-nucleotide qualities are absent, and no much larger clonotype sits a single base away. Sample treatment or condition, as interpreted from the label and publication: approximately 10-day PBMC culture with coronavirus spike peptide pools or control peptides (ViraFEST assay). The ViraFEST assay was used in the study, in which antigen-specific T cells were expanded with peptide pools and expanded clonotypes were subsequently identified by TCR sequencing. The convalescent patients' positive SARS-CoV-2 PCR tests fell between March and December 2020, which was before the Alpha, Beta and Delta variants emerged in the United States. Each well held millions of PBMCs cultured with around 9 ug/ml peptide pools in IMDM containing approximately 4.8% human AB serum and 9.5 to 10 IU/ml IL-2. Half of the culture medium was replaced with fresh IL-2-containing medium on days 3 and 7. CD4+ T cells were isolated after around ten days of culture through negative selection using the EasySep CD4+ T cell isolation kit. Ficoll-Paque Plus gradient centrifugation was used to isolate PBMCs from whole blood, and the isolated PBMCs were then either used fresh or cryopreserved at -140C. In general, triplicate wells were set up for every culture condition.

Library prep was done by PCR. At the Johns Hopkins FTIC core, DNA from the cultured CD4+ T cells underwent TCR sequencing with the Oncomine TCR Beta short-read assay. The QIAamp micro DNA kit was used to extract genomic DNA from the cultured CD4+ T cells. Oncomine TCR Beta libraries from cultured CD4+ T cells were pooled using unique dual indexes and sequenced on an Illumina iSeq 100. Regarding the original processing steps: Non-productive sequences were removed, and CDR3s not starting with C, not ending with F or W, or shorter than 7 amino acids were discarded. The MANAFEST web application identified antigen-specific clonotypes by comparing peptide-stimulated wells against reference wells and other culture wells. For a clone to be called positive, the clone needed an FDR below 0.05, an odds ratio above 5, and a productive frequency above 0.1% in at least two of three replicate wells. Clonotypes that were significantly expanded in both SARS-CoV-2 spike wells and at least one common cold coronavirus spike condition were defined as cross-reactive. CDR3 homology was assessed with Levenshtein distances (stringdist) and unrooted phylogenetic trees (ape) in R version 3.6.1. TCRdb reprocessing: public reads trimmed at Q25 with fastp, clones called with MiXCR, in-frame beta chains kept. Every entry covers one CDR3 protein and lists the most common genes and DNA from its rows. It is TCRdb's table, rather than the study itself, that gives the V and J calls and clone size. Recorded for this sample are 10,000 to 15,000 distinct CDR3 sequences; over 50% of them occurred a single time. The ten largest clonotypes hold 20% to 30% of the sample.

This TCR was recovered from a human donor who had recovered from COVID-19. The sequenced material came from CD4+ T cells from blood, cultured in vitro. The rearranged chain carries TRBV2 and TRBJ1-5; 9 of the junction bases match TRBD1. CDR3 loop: CASNPDRGVGQPQHF. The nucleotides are TGTGCCAGCAATCCGGACAGGGGAGTAGGTCAGCCCCAGCATTTT.